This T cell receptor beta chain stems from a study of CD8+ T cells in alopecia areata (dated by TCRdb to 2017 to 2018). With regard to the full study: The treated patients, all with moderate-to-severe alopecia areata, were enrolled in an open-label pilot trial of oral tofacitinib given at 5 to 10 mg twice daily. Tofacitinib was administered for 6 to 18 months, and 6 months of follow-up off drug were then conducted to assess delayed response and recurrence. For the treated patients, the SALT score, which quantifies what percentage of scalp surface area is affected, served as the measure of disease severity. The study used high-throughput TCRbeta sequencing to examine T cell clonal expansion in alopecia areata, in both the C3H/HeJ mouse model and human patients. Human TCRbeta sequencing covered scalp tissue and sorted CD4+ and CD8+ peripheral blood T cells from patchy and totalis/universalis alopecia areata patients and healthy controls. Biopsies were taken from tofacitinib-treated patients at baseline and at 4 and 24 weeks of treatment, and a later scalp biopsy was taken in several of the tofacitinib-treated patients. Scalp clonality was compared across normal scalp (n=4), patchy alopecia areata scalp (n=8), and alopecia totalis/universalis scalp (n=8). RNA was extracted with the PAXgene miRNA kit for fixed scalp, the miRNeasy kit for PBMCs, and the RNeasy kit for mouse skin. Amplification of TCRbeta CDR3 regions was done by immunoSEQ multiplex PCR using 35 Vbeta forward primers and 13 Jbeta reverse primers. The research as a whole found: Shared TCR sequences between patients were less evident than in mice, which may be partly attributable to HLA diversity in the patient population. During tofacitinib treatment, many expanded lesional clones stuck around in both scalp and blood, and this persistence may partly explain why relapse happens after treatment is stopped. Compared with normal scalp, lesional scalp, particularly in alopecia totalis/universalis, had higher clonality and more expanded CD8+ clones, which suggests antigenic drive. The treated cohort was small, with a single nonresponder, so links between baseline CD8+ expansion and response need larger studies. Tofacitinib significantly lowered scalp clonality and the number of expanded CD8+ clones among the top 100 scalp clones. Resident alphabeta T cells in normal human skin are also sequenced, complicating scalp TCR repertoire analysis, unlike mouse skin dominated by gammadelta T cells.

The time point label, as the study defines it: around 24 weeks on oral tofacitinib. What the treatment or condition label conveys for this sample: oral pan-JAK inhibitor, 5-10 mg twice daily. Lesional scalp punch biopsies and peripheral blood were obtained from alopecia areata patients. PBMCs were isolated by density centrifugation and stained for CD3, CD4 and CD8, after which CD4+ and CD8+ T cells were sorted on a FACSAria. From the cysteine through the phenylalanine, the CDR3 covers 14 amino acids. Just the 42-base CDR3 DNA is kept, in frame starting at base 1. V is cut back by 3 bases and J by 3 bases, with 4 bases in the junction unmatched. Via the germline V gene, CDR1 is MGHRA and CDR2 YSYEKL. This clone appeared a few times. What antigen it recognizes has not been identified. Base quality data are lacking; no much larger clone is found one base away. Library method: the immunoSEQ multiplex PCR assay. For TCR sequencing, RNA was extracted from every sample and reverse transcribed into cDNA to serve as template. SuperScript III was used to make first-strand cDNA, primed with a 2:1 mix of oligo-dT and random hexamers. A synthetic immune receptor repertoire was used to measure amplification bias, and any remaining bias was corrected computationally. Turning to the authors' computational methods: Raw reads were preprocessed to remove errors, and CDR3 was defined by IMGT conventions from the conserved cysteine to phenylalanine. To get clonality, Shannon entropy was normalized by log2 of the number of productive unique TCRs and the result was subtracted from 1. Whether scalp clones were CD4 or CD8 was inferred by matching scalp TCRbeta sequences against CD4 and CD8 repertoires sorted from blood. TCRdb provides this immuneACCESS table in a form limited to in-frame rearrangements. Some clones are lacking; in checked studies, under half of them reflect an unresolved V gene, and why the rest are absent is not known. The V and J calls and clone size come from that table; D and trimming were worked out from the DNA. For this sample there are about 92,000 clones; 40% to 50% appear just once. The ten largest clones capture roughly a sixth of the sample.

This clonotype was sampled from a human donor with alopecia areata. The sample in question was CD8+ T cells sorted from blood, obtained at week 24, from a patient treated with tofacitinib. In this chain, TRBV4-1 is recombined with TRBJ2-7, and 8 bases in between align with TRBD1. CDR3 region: CASSHTGQGYEQYF. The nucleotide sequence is TGCGCCAGCAGCCACACCGGACAGGGCTACGAGCAGTACTTC.